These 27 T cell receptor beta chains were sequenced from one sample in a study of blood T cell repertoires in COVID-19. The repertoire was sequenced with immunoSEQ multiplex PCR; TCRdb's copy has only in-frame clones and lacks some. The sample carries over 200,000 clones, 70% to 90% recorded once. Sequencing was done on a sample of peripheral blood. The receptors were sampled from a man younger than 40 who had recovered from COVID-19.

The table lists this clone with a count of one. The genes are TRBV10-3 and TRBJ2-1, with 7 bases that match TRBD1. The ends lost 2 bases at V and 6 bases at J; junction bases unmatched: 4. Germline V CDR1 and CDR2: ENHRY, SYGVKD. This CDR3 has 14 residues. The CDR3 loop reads CAISEPRDSNEQFF. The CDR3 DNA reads TGTGCCATCAGTGAGCCAAGGGACAGCAATGAGCAGTTCTTC.

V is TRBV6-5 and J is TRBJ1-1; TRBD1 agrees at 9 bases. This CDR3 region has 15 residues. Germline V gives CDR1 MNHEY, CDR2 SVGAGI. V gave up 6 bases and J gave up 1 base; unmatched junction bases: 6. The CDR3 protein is CASRQQGAKNTEAFF. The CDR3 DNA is TGTGCCAGCAGACAACAGGGGGCGAAGAACACTGAAGCTTTCTTT.

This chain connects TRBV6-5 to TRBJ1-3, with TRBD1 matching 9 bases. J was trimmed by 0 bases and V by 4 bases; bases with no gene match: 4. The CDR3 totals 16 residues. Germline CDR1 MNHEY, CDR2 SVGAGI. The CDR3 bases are TGTGCCAGCAGTTTCGGACAGGGGCTCTCTGGAAACACCATATATTTT. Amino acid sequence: CASSFGQGLSGNTIYF.

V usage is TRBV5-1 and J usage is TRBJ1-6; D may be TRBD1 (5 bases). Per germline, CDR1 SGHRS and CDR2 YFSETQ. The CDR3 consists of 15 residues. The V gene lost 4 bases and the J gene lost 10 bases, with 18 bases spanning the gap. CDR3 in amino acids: CASSQFLGGESPLHF. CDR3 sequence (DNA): TGCGCCAGCAGCCAGTTTCTGGGAGGGGAATCACCCCTCCACTTT.

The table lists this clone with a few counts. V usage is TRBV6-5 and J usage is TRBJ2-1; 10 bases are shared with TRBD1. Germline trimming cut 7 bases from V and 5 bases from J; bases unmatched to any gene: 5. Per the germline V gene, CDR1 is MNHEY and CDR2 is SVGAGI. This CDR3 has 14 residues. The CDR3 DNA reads TGTGCCAGCATTCGACAGGGGGCCGACAATGAGCAGTTCTTC. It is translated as CASIRQGADNEQFF.

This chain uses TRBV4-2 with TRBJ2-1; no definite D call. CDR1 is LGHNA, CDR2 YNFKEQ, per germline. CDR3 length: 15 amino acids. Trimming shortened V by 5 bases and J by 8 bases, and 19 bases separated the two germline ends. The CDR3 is CASSESSGQFDEQFF. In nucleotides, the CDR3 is TGTGCCAGCAGCGAAAGTTCTGGCCAGTTCGATGAGCAGTTCTTC.

CDR3 loop: CASSLGGSITNYGYTF. The CDR3 bases are TGTGCCAGTAGTTTGGGCGGGTCTATTACTAACTATGGCTACACCTTC. The rearrangement joins TRBV19 to TRBJ1-2; no firm D call. CDR3 length equals 16 residues. Trimming took off 5 bases at V and 0 bases at J, with 16 bases between the two ends. Germline assignment: CDR1 LNHDA and CDR2 SQIVND (reference sequence).

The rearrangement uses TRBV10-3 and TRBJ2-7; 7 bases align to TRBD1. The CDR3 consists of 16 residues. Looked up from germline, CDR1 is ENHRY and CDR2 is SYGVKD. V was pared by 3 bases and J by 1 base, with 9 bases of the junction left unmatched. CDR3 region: CAISELVSGQSYEQYF. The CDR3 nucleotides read TGTGCCATCAGTGAATTGGTGTCGGGACAGTCCTACGAGCAGTACTTC.

CDR3 DNA: TGTGCCAGCGGAGGCCCGGGACAGGGGGCCTCTGGCTACACCTTC. Its protein product is CASGGPGQGASGYTF. The chain is built from TRBV7-9 and TRBJ1-2, with 12 nucleotides matching TRBD1. Germline CDR1 is SEHNR and CDR2 is FQNEAQ (reference sequence). This CDR3 has 15 residues. V trimming: 8 bases; J trimming: 7 bases; junction bases outside the gene matches: 11. Drawing the rest from reference TRBV7-9 and TRBJ1-2, the complete variable domain is DTGVSQNPRHKITKRGQNVTFRCDPISEHNRLYWYRQTLGQGPEFLTYFQNEAQLEKSRLLSDRFSAERPKGSFSTLEIQRTEQGDSAMYLCASGGPGQGASGYTFGSGTRLTVV.

CDR3 bases: TGTGCCAGCAGCGGGGACAGAAACATGAACACTGAAGCTTTCTTT. Translating it yields CASSGDRNMNTEAFF. This rearrangement joins TRBV7-9 to TRBJ1-1; 7 bases fit TRBD1. The CDR3 extends over 15 amino acids. V was pared by 5 bases and J by 0 bases, with 6 bases of the junction left unmatched. CDR1 SEHNR and CDR2 FQNEAQ come from the germline V gene (reference sequence).

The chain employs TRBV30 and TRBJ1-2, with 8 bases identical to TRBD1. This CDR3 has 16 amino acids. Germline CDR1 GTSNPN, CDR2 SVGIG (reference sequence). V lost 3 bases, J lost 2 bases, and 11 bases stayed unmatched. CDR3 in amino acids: CAWSPVPGQGNYGYTF. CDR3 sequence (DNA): TGTGCCTGGAGCCCGGTCCCCGGACAGGGAAACTATGGCTACACCTTC. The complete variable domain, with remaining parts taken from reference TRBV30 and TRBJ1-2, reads SQTIHQWPATLVQPVGSPLSLECTVEGTSNPNLYWYRQAAGRGLQLLFYSVGIGQISSEVPQNLSASRPQDRQFILSSKKLLLSDSGFYLCAWSPVPGQGNYGYTFGSGTRLTVV.

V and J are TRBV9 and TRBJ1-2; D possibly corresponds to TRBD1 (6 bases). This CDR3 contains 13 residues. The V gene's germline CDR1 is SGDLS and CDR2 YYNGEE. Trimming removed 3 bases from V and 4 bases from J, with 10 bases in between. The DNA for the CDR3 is TGTGCCAGCAGCGGGCAACAGGGCTATGGCTACACCTTC. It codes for CASSGQQGYGYTF. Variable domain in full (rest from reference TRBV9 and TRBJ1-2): DSGVTQTPKHLITATGQRVTLRCSPRSGDLSVYWYQQSLDQGLQFLIQYYNGEERAKGNILERFSAQQFPDLHSELNLSSLELGDSALYFCASSGQQGYGYTFGSGTRLTVV.

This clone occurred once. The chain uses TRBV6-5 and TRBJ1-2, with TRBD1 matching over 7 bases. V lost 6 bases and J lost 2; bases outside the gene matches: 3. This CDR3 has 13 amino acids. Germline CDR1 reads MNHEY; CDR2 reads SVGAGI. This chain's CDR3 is CASRVQGNYGYTF. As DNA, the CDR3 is TGTGCCAGCAGAGTACAGGGGAACTATGGCTACACCTTC.

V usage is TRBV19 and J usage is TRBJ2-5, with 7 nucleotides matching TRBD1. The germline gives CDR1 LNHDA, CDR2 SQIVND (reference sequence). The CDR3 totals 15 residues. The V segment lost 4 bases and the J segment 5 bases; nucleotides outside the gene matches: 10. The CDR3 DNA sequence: TGTGCCAGTAGTAAACGGCTGACAGGGTTCGAGACCCAGTACTTC. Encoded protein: CASSKRLTGFETQYF.

In nucleotides, the CDR3 is TGTGCCAGCAGCTTGGCCCAGACAGGGAACTATGGCTACACCTTC. It yields the protein CASSLAQTGNYGYTF. V is TRBV5-4 and J is TRBJ1-2, with 7 bases identical to TRBD1. The CDR3 covers 15 residues. The germline CDR1 and CDR2 sequences are SGHNT and YYREEE (reference sequence). V gave up 0 bases and J gave up 2 bases; unmatched junction bases: 4.

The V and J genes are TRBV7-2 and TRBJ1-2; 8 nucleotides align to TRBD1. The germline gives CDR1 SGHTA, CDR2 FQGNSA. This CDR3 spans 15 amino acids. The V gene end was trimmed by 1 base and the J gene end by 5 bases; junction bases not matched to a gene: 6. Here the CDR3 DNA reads TGTGCCAGCAGCTTAGTAAGCGGGACAGGATATGGCTACACCTTC. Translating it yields CASSLVSGTGYGYTF.

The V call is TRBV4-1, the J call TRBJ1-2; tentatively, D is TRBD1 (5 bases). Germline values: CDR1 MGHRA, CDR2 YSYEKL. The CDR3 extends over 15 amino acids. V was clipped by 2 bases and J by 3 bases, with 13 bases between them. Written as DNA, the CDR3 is TGCGCCAGCAGCCAACCTTTAAAGGGGCACTATGGCTACACCTTC. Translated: CASSQPLKGHYGYTF.

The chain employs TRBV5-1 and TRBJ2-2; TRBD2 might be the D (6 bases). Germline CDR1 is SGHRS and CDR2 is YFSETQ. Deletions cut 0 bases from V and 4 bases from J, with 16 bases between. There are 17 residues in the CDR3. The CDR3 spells CASSLDAGSRSTGELFF. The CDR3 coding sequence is TGCGCCAGCAGCTTGGATGCGGGGAGCCGGAGCACCGGGGAGCTGTTTTTT.

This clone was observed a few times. In DNA form, the CDR3 reads TGCGCCAGCAGCCAAGAGTGGCGGGGGGACTACGAGCAGTACTTC. Translated: CASSQEWRGDYEQYF. The genes are TRBV4-3 and TRBJ2-7; 8 bases match TRBD2. There are 15 residues in the CDR3. Trimming took 0 bases from V and 3 from J; bases not matched to a gene: 4. Per germline, CDR1 LGHNA and CDR2 YSLEER.

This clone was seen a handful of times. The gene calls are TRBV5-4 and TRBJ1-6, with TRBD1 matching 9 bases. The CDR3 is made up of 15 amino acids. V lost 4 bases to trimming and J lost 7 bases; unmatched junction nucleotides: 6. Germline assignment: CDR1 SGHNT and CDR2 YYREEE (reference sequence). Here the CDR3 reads CASSTTGGGNSPLHF. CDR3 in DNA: TGTGCCAGCAGCACCACAGGGGGCGGGAATTCACCCCTCCACTTT.

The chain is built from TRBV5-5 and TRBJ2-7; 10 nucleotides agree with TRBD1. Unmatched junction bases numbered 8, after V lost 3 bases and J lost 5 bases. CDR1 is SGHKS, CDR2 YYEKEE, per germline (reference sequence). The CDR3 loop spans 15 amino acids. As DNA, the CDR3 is TGTGCCAGCAGCTCTCCGGGGACAGGGGTCGACGAGCAGTACTTC. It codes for CASSSPGTGVDEQYF.

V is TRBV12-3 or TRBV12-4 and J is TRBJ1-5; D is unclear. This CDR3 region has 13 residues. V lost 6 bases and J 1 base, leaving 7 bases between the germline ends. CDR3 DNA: TGTGCCAGCAGCCGGTGGAGCAATCAGCCCCAGCATTTT. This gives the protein CASSRWSNQPQHF.

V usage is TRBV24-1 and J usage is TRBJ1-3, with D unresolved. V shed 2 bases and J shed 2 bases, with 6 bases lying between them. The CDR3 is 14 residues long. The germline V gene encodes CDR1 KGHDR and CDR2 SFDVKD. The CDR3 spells CATSDSRTGNTIYF. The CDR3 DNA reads TGTGCCACCAGTGATTCCAGAACTGGAAACACCATATATTTT.

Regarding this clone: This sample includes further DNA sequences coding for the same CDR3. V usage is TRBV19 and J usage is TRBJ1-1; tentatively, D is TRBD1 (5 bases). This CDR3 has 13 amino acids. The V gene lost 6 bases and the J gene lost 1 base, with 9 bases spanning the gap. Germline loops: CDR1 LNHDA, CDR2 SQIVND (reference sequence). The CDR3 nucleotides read TGTGCCAGTAGCACCGACAGGAACACTGAAGCTTTCTTT. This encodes CASSTDRNTEAFF.

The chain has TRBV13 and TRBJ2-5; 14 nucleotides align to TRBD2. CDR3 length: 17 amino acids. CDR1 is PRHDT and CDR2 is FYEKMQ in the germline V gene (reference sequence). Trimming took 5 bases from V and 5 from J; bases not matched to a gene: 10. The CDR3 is CASSATTSGGAQETQYF. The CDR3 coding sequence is TGTGCCAGCAGCGCCACGACTAGCGGGGGGGCTCAGGAGACCCAGTACTTC.

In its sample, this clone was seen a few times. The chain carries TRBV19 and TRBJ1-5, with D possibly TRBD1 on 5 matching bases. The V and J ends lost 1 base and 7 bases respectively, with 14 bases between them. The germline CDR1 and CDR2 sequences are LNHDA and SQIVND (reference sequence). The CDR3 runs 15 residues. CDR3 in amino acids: CASSIVQGIGQPQHF. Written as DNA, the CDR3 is TGTGCCAGTAGTATAGTTCAGGGAATCGGACAGCCCCAGCATTTT.

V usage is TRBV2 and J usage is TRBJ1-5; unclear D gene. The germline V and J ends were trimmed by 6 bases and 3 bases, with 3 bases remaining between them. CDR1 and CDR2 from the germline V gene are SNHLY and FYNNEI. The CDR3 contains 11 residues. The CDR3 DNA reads TGTGCCAGCAGATACAATCAGCCCCAGCATTTT. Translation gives CASRYNQPQHF.